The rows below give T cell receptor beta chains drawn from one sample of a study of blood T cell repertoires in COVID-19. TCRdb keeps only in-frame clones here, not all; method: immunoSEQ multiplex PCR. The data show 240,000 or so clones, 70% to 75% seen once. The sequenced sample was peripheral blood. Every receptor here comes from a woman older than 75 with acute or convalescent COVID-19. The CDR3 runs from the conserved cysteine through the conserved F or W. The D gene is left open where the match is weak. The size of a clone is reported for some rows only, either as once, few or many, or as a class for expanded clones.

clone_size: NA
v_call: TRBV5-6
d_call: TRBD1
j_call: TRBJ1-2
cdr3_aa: CASSLEAGGVGYTF
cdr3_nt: TGTGCCAGCAGCTTGGAGGCAGGGGGCGTGGGCTACACCTTC

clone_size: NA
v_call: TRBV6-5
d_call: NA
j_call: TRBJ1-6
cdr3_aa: CASSRGSYNSPLHF
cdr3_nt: TGTGCCAGCTCCAGGGGCAGCTATAATTCACCCCTCCACTTT

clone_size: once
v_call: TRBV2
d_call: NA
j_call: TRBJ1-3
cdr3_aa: CASSPEAAGNTIYF
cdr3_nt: TGTGCCAGCAGCCCTGAGGCGGCTGGAAACACCATATATTTT

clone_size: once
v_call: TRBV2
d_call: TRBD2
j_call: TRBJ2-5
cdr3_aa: CASEGLAVVQETQYF
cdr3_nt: TGTGCCAGCGAAGGACTAGCGGTTGTCCAAGAGACCCAGTACTTC

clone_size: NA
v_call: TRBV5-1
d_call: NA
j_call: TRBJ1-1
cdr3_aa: CASSFGGMNTEAFF
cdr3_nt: TGCGCCAGCAGCTTCGGGGGTATGAACACTGAAGCTTTCTTT

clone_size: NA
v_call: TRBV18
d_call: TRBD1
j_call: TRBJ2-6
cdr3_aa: CASSPVGQGGSGANVLTF
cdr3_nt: TGTGCCAGCTCACCGGTGGGACAGGGAGGCTCTGGGGCCAACGTCCTGACTTTC

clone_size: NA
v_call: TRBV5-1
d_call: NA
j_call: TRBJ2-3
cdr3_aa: CASSGPDTQYF
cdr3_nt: TGCGCCAGCAGCGGCCCAGATACGCAGTATTTT

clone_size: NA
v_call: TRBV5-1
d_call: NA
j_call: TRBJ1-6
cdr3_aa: CASSPTVNTGAYNSPLHF
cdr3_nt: TGCGCCAGCAGCCCTACCGTAAACACTGGAGCCTATAATTCACCCCTCCACTTT

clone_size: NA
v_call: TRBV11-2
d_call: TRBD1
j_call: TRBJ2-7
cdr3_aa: CASSLVRGQFKEYF
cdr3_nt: TGTGCCAGCAGCTTAGTGAGGGGGCAGTTCAAGGAGTACTTC

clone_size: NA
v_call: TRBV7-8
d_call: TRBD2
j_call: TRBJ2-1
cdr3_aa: CASSLQAGGGYNEQFF
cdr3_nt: TGTGCCAGCAGCTTACAAGCGGGGGGCGGCTACAATGAGCAGTTCTTC

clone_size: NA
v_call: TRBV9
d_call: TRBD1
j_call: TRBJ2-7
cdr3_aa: CASSVTGTGPYEQYF
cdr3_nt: TGTGCCAGCAGCGTCACCGGGACAGGGCCCTACGAGCAGTACTTC

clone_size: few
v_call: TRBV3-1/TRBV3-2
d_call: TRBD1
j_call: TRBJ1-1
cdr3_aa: CASSPPGTGLNTEAFF
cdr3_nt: TGTGCCAGCAGCCCTCCGGGGACAGGGCTGAACACTGAAGCTTTCTTT

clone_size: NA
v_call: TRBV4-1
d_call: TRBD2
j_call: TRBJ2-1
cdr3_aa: CASSQESTSGSFNEQFF
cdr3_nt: TGCGCCAGCAGCCAGGAGTCGACTAGCGGGAGTTTCAATGAGCAGTTCTTC

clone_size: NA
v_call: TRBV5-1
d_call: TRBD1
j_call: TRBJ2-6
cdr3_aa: CASSSPGQVSSGANVLTF
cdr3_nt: TGCGCCAGCAGTTCTCCGGGACAGGTTTCCTCTGGGGCCAACGTCCTGACTTTC

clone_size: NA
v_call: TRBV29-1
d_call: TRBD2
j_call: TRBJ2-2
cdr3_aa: CSVAGDTGELFF
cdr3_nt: TGCAGCGTAGCGGGGGACACCGGGGAGCTGTTTTTT

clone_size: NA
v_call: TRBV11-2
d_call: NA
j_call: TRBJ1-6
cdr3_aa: CASSTSDNSPLHF
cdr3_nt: TGTGCCAGCAGCACGTCAGATAATTCACCCCTCCACTTT

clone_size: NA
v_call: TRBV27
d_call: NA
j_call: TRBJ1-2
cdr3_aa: CASSNTGDPLYGYTF
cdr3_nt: TGTGCCAGCAGTAATACAGGCGACCCCCTCTATGGCTACACCTTC

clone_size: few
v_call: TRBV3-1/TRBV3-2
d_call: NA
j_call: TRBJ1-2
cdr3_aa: CASSQGRGRKAYGYTF
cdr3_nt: TGTGCCAGCAGCCAAGGTCGGGGTAGAAAAGCCTATGGCTACACCTTC

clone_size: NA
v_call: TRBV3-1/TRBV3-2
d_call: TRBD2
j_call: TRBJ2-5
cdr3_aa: CASSQVGSGGAQETQYF
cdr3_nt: TGTGCCAGCAGCCAAGTAGGCAGCGGGGGGGCCCAAGAGACCCAGTACTTC

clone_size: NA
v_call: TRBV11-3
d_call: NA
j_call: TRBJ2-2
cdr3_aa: CASSPTGVTGELFF
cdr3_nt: TGTGCCAGCAGCCCGACGGGGGTCACCGGGGAGCTGTTTTTT

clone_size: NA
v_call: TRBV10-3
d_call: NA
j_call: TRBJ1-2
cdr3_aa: CAIRDRSYGYTF
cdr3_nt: TGTGCCATCAGGGACAGAAGCTATGGCTACACCTTC

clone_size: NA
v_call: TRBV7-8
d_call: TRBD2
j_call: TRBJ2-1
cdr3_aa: CASSPPPSGGSYNEQFF
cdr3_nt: TGTGCCAGCAGCCCTCCTCCTAGCGGTGGCTCCTACAATGAGCAGTTCTTC

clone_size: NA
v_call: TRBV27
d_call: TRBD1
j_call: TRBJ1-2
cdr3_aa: CASKVRGSSYTF
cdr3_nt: TGTGCCAGCAAGGTCAGGGGGTCAAGCTACACCTTC

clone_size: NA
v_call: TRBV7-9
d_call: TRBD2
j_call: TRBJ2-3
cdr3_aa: CASSLAPGGLAGKYF
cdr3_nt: TGTGCCAGCAGCTTAGCCCCGGGTGGACTAGCGGGGAAGTATTTT

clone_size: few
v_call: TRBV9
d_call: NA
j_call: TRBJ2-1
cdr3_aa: CASSGGGGPGGEQFF
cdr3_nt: TGTGCCAGCAGCGGCGGCGGGGGCCCGGGGGGAGAGCAGTTCTTC

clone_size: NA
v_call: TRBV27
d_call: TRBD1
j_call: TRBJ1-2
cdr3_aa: CASSPGTGRSNYGYTF
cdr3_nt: TGTGCCAGCAGTCCCGGGACAGGACGATCTAACTATGGCTACACCTTC

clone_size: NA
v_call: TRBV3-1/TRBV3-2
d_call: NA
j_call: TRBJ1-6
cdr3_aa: CASSQGGGGVRLPPLHF
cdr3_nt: TGTGCCAGCAGCCAAGGTGGTGGGGGGGTCCGGCTGCCTCCCCTCCACTTT

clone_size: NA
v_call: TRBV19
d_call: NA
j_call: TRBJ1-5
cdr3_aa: CASSIATEALAYSNQPQHF
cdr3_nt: TGTGCCAGTAGTATAGCAACCGAGGCTTTGGCATATAGCAATCAGCCCCAGCATTTT

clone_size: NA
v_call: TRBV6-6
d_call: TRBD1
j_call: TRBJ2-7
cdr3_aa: CASSYSGQGGPEQYF
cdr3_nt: TGTGCCAGCAGTTACTCCGGACAGGGGGGTCCCGAGCAGTACTTC

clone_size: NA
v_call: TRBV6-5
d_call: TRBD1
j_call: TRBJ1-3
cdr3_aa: CASRQTGGLGNTIYF
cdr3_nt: TGTGCCAGCAGGCAAACAGGGGGCTTAGGAAACACCATATATTTT

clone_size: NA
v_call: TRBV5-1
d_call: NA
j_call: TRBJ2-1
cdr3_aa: CASSSRDSGDNEQFF
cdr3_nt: TGCGCCAGCAGCTCCCGGGACTCTGGCGACAATGAGCAGTTCTTC

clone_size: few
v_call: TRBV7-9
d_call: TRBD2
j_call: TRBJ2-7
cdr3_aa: CASSPYRVGTSSPEQYF
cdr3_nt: TGTGCCAGCAGCCCCTACCGAGTGGGGACTAGCTCCCCGGAGCAGTACTTC

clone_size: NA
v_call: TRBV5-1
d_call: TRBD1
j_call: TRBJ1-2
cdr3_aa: CASSLAGGQGHYGYTF
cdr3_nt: TGCGCCAGCAGCTTGGCCGGAGGACAGGGGCACTATGGCTACACCTTC

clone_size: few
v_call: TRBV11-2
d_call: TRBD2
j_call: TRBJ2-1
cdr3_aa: CASSILAGGLYNEQFF
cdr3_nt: TGTGCCAGCAGCATCTTAGCGGGGGGGCTATACAATGAGCAGTTCTTC

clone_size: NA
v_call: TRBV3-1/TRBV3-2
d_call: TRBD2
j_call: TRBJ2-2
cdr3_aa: CASSQDNSLAGTSGELFF
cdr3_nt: TGTGCCAGCAGCCAAGATAATTCGCTAGCGGGGACGTCCGGGGAGCTGTTTTTT

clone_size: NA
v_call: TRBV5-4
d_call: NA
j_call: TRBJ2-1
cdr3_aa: CASSLGDYGDNEQFF
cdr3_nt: TGTGCCAGCAGCTTGGGAGACTATGGGGACAATGAGCAGTTCTTC

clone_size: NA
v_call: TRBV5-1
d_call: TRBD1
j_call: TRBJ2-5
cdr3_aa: CATSTMGQGRETQYF
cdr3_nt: TGCGCCACCTCTACAATGGGACAGGGGAGGGAGACCCAGTACTTC

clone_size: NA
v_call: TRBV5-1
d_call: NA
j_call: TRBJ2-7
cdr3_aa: CASSLEGGVTYEQYF
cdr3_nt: TGCGCCAGCAGCTTGGAGGGCGGGGTGACCTACGAGCAGTACTTC

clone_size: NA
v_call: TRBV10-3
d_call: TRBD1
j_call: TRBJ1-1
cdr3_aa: CAIRRTGGTEAFF
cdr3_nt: TGTGCCATCAGACGGACAGGGGGCACTGAAGCTTTCTTT

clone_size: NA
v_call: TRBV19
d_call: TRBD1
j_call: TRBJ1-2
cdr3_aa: CASSISTGGAYGYTF
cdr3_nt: TGTGCCAGTAGTATATCAACAGGGGGCGCCTATGGCTACACCTTC

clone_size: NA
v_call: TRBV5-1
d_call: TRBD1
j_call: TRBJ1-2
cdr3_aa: CASTGGQSYGYTF
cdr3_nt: TGCGCCAGCACCGGGGGACAGAGCTATGGCTACACCTTC

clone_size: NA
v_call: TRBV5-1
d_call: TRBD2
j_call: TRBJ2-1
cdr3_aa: CASSLALAAGVFIDEQFF
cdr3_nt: TGCGCCAGCAGCTTGGCCCTTGCAGCGGGAGTGTTTATCGATGAGCAGTTCTTC

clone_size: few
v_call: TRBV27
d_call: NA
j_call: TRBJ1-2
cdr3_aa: CASSSTPDGGMVYGYTF
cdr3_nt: TGTGCCAGCAGTTCAACCCCAGACGGCGGGATGGTGTATGGCTACACCTTC

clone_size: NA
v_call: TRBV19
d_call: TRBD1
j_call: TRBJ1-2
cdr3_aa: CASKRDRDNGYTF
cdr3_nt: TGTGCCAGCAAAAGGGACAGGGATAATGGCTACACCTTC

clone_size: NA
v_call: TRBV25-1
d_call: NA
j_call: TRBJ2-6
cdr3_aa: CASSEFRAGANVLTF
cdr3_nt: TGTGCCAGCAGTGAATTCAGGGCTGGGGCCAACGTCCTGACTTTC

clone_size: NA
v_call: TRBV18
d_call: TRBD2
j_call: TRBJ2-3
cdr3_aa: CASSPRTSGSPDTQYF
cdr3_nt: TGTGCCAGCTCACCCAGGACTAGCGGGAGCCCAGATACGCAGTATTTT

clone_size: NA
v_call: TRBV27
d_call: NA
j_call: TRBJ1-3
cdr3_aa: CASRDSSGNTIYF
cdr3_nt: TGTGCCAGCAGGGACAGTTCTGGAAACACCATATATTTT

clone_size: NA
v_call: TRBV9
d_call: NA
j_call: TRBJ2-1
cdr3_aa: CASSSRGGEGLSNEQFF
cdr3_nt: TGTGCCAGCAGCTCCCGAGGTGGCGAGGGTTTGAGTAATGAGCAGTTCTTC

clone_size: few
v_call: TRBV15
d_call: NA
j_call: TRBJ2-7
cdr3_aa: CATSRGSSYEQYF
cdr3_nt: TGTGCCACCAGCAGAGGCAGCTCCTACGAGCAGTACTTC

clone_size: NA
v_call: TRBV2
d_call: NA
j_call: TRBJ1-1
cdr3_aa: CASRQDTEAFF
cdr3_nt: TGTGCCAGCAGACAGGACACTGAAGCTTTCTTT

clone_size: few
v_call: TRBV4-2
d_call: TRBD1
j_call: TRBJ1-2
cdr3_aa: CASSQDSGQGGYGYTF
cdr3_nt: TGTGCCAGCAGCCAAGATAGTGGACAGGGCGGATATGGCTACACCTTC

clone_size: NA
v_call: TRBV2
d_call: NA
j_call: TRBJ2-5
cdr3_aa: CASSVDTQETQYF
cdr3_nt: TGTGCCAGCAGTGTCGACACTCAAGAGACCCAGTACTTC

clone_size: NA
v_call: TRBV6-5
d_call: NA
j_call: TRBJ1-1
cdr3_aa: CASNRNTEAFF
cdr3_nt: TGTGCCAGCAATCGGAACACTGAAGCTTTCTTT

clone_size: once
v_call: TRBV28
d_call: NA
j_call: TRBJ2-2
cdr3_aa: CASIGARIGELFF
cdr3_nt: TGTGCCAGCATCGGAGCGCGGATCGGGGAGCTGTTTTTT

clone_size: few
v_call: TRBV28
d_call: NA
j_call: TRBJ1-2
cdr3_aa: CASSPPPRNYGYTF
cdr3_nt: TGTGCCAGCAGTCCCCCCCCACGGAACTATGGCTACACCTTC